This TCR beta chain is drawn from a study of blood T cell repertoires in COVID-19. Background on the study: COVID-19 samples, acute and convalescent, were from the United States, Italy and Spain. In each case, the material was cDNA or gDNA derived from T cells, B-cell-depleted T cells, or PBMCs.

The CDR3 loop spans 13 amino acids. The V and J ends lost 1 base and 6 bases respectively, with 10 bases between them. As processed by the authors: The assay estimated nucleated cells by amplifying reference gene primers. Profiling relied on immunoSEQ multiplex PCR, and the TCRdb table lists in-frame clones only, not all of them. The D gene and trimming were derived from the DNA, and the V and J assignments and clone size from that table. The data contain 16,000 or so clones, 89% of them singletons. This receptor was taken from an elderly man with acute or convalescent COVID-19. The V call is TRBV12-3 or TRBV12-4, the J call TRBJ2-7; D is possibly TRBD1 (6 bases). The sample taken for sequencing was peripheral blood. CDR3 region: CASSLGGPGEQYF. CDR3 coding DNA: TGTGCCAGCAGTTTAGGGGGGCCGGGCGAGCAGTACTTC.